Presented here are 15 T cell receptor beta chains from one specimen sequenced in a study of human T cells and chemical hapten exposure. Time point indicated: patch test 3, about 24 weeks after DPC sensitization. This sample's treatment: therapeutic diphenylcyclopropenone sensitization with weekly scalp DPC. TCRdb reanalysed the RACE reads using MiXCR and keeps one entry per CDR3 protein. The sample has approximately 88,000 distinct CDR3 sequences, 13% seen once. This specimen consisted of whole blood, obtained in connection with sensitization to the hapten diphenylcyclopropenone (DPC). Receptors originate from a woman aged 45-65 years with alopecia areata. Some clones in this sample may be carry-over from other donors' samples.

The V gene is TRBV18, the J gene TRBJ1-1, with D unclear. The V and J ends lost 2 bases and 0 bases respectively, with 13 bases between them. The CDR3 contains 16 residues. Germline assignment: CDR1 KGHSH and CDR2 LQKENI. CDR3 region: CASSPIVAILNTEAFF. The CDR3 DNA reads as TGTGCCAGCTCACCAATTGTAGCGATCCTGAACACTGAAGCTTTCTTT.

CDR3 residues: CASSPSDRVGEQFF. DNA for the CDR3: TGTGCCAGCTCACCATCCGACAGGGTGGGTGAGCAGTTCTTC. The J gene is TRBJ2-1, the V gene TRBV18; 7 bases are a match to TRBD1. Germline loops: CDR1 KGHSH, CDR2 LQKENI. The CDR3 has 14 residues. The V gene end was trimmed by 2 bases and the J gene end by 9 bases; junction bases not matched to a gene: 7. Full variable domain (remainder filled in from reference TRBV18 and TRBJ2-1): NAGVMQNPRHLVRRRGQEARLRCSPMKGHSHVYWYRQLPEEGLKFMVYLQKENIIDESGMPKERFSAEFPKEGPSILRIQQVVRGDSAAYFCASSPSDRVGEQFFGPGTRLTVL.

This clonotype showed up many times. The V call is TRBV9, the J call TRBJ2-2; D possibly corresponds to TRBD2 (6 bases). CDR1 is SGDLS and CDR2 is YYNGEE in the germline V gene. This CDR3 is built from 14 residues. Deletions cut 0 bases from V and 6 bases from J, with 9 bases between. CDR3 protein: CASSVETRAGELFF. CDR3 DNA: TGTGCCAGCAGCGTAGAGACTAGGGCCGGGGAGCTGTTTTTT. Using reference TRBV9 and TRBJ2-2 for the parts outside the CDR3, the full variable domain is DSGVTQTPKHLITATGQRVTLRCSPRSGDLSVYWYQQSLDQGLQFLIQYYNGEERAKGNILERFSAQQFPDLHSELNLSSLELGDSALYFCASSVETRAGELFFGEGSRLTVL.

This clonotype was observed many times. This sequence joins TRBV7-9 and TRBJ1-1; D is perhaps TRBD1 (6 bases). This CDR3 spans 14 amino acids. Trimming left V 0 bases short and J 4 bases short, with 9 bases between. CDR1 and CDR2 from the germline V gene are SEHNR and FQNEAQ (reference sequence). The CDR3 coding sequence is TGTGCCAGCAGCTTAGCGAGCAGGGGCACTGAAGCTTTCTTT. Encoded protein: CASSLASRGTEAFF.

Many counts were recorded for this clonotype. V gene TRBV29-1 combines with J gene TRBJ1-2; TRBD1 matches at 8 bases. This CDR3 has 12 amino acids. V shed 4 bases, J shed 8 bases, and the junction held 6 bases outside the gene matches. The germline gives CDR1 SQVTM, CDR2 ANQGSEA. In DNA, the CDR3 is TGCAGCGTTGGGCAGGGGGCGGACGGCTACACCTTC. This sequence encodes CSVGQGADGYTF.

This clonotype was detected only a few times. V usage is TRBV6-4 and J usage is TRBJ1-5; D unclear. The CDR3 runs 16 residues. Germline V lookup: CDR1 MRHNA, CDR2 SNTAGT. V was cut by 2 bases and J by 0 bases, with 11 bases left in between. The CDR3: CASSDRELYSNQPQHF. DNA of the CDR3: TGTGCCAGCAGTGACCGTGAGCTGTATAGCAATCAGCCCCAGCATTTT.

This clonotype showed up many times. The chain joins TRBV7-8 to TRBJ2-4; a weak D match, TRBD2 (6 bases). Germline CDR1 is SGHVS and CDR2 is FQNEAQ. V shed 4 bases and J shed 0 bases, with 13 bases lying between them. This CDR3 spans 16 amino acids. In DNA form, the CDR3 reads TGTGCCAGCAGCTCCGCGGGGCTACTAGCCAAAAACATTCAGTACTTC. This gives the protein CASSSAGLLAKNIQYF.

With respect to this clonotype: A much larger clone differs from this one at a single base, so this may be a read error. J is TRBJ2-7 and V is TRBV20-1; D is unclear. The CDR3 has 13 residues. The V gene's germline CDR1 is DFQATT and CDR2 SNEGSKA (reference sequence). Trimming left V 3 bases short and J 0 bases short, with 9 bases between. The CDR3 sequence is CSASRNSSYEQYF. The CDR3 bases are TGCAGTGCTAGCCGGAACAGCTCCTACGAGCAGTACTTC.

At least ten counts were recorded for this clonotype. The V gene is TRBV6-1, the J gene TRBJ1-2, with no clear D. Per the germline V gene, CDR1 is MNHNS and CDR2 is SASEGT. V was pared by 7 bases and J by 5 bases, with 14 bases between. This CDR3 spans 13 amino acids. CDR3 nucleotides: TGTGCCAGCAAGACGGAAGGAACTTATGGCTACACCTTC. Translated, it gives CASKTEGTYGYTF.

This clonotype was detected ten times or more. CDR3 in amino acids: CASTRLGGSYNEQFF. CDR3 DNA: TGTGCCAGCACCAGACTAGGGGGCTCCTACAATGAGCAGTTCTTC. This chain joins TRBV12-3 or TRBV12-4 and TRBJ2-1, with D possibly being TRBD1 or TRBD2 (6 bases each). This CDR3 has 15 residues. Trimming took 7 bases from V and 0 from J, leaving 13 bases between them.

This clonotype was counted many times. The chain couples TRBV29-1 to TRBJ1-2; TRBD1 aligns across 10 bases. The CDR3 is made up of 14 amino acids. Germline lookup yields CDR1 SQVTM and CDR2 ANQGSEA. After removal of 3 bases from V and 4 bases from J, the junction contained 5 bases not matched to a gene. The CDR3 loop reads CSVDWDRGFYGYTF. CDR3 bases: TGCAGCGTTGACTGGGACAGGGGATTCTATGGCTACACCTTC.

V usage is TRBV9 and J usage is TRBJ2-3, with 9 positions matching TRBD2. The CDR3 runs to 15 residues. V was pared by 0 bases and J by 4 bases, with 3 bases of the junction left unmatched. CDR1 SGDLS and CDR2 YYNGEE come from the germline V gene. The CDR3 here is CASSVAGGRADTQYF. CDR3 bases: TGTGCCAGCAGCGTAGCAGGCGGGAGGGCAGATACGCAGTATTTT.

The chain employs TRBV6-6 and TRBJ2-3; 9 bases align to TRBD2. The junction had 12 bases not matched to a gene; V was cut back by 5 bases and J by 0 bases. Germline V CDR1 and CDR2: MNHNY, SVGAGI (reference sequence). This CDR3 has 18 residues. CDR3 loop: CASSGKRGVLISTDTQYF. The CDR3 DNA sequence: TGTGCCAGCAGTGGAAAGCGGGGGGTCCTTATTAGCACAGATACGCAGTATTTT.

The genes are TRBV20-1 and TRBJ2-7, with no clear D. Germline CDR1 is DFQATT and CDR2 is SNEGSKA (reference sequence). V lost 4 bases, J lost 6 bases, and 19 bases lay in between. The CDR3 is 14 amino acids. The DNA for the CDR3 is TGCAGTGCTAAGGCCCGACTGCATAGCTTCGAGCAGTACTTC. Translation gives CSAKARLHSFEQYF.

This clonotype was detected ten times or more. CDR3 sequence: CASSDYEQYF. The DNA of the CDR3 is TGCGCCAGCAGTGATTACGAGCAGTACTTC. V gene TRBV10-1 combines with J gene TRBJ2-7; unclear D gene. Germline V gene data show CDR1 as WNHNN and CDR2 as SYGVQD (reference sequence). The ends were cut back, 3 bases at V and 4 bases at J, with 1 base in the middle. The CDR3 covers 10 residues.